In its sample, the clone carrying this T cell receptor beta chain was seen once. Its antigen is unknown. Breast cancer patients provided tissue from their axillary draining lymph nodes. This record comes from a study of breast tumors, draining lymph nodes, adjacent tissues. Findings and limits, study-wide: Tumor TCR diversity was below lymph nodes but above nontumor tissue.

Germline loops: CDR1 SGHNT, CDR2 YYREEE (reference sequence). The CDR3 totals 16 residues. Trimming shortened V by 10 bases and J by 2 bases, and 23 bases separated the two germline ends. Each CDR3 protein is one row after TCRdb ran MiXCR on the multiplex PCR reads. The table includes approximately 130,000 distinct CDR3 sequences, 20% to 25% detected once. V is TRBV5-4 and J is TRBJ2-3, with no clear D. The receptor was isolated from a female donor with breast cancer. Some clones in this sample may be carry-over from other donors' samples. Sequences were obtained from axillary lymph node tissue. DNA for the CDR3: TGTGCCTCGGCGGCGTTACAAAGTGGCGACACAGATACGCAGTATTTT. Its protein product is CASAALQSGDTDTQYF.